The next 11 T cell receptor beta chains were all read from a single sample in a study of PD-1 blockade in classical Hodgkin lymphoma. Every patient experienced relapse after autologous stem cell transplantation, and brentuximab vedotin exposure varied. Assay: immunoSEQ multiplex PCR; the TCRdb copy retains only in-frame clones and omits some. The sample contains around 150,000 clones, about 81% of which appear only once. This material consisted of peripheral blood mononuclear cells (PBMCs), taken before the second cycle of nivolumab. These receptors were taken from a human donor with classical Hodgkin lymphoma.

The V gene is TRBV7-3, the J gene TRBJ1-1; a possible D gene is TRBD1 (6 bases). This CDR3 spans 13 amino acids. V dropped 5 bases and J dropped 3 bases, with 10 bases sitting between them. Germline loops: CDR1 SGHTA, CDR2 FQGTGA. The chain's CDR3 is CASSAHRDTEAFF. Written as DNA, the CDR3 is TGTGCCAGCAGCGCACACAGGGACACTGAAGCTTTCTTT.

This clone was seen only a few times. The chain recombines TRBV27 with TRBJ1-5; the match to TRBD1 covers 9 bases. Germline V CDR1 and CDR2: MNHEY, SMNVEV (reference sequence). The V gene end was trimmed by 0 bases and the J gene end by 8 bases; junction bases not matched to a gene: 5. The CDR3 extends over 15 amino acids. The CDR3 spells CASSLSQGAWEPQHF. The DNA for the CDR3 is TGTGCCAGCAGTTTATCACAGGGGGCTTGGGAGCCCCAGCATTTT.

V and J are TRBV5-6 and TRBJ1-1, with D possibly TRBD1 on 6 matching bases. The CDR3 runs to 15 residues. The V end lost 4 bases, the J end lost 5 bases, and 18 bases lay between the germline ends. Germline V gives CDR1 SGHDT, CDR2 YYEEEE. DNA for the CDR3: TGTGCCAGCAGCGCGGACAGCGGGAGACGGACTGAAGCTTTCTTT. Encoded protein: CASSADSGRRTEAFF.

The gene calls are TRBV30 and TRBJ1-2; D might be TRBD1 (6 bases). V was pared by 6 bases and J by 5 bases, with 7 bases between. The CDR3 loop spans 10 amino acids. Germline-derived CDR1 and CDR2 are GTSNPN and SVGIG (reference sequence). The DNA for the CDR3 is TGTGCCTGCCAGGGGTATGGCTACACCTTC. As protein: CACQGYGYTF.

This sequence joins TRBV28 and TRBJ1-5, with D perhaps matching TRBD1 (5 bases). This CDR3 spans 16 amino acids. The ends were cut back, 6 bases at V and 0 bases at J, with 15 bases in the middle. Germline-derived CDR1 and CDR2 are MDHEN and SYDVKM. The chain's CDR3 is CASSPWMGDSNQPQHF. The CDR3 region has the DNA TGTGCCAGCAGCCCTTGGATGGGGGATAGCAATCAGCCCCAGCATTTT.

This clone occurred a few times. V usage is TRBV5-1 and J usage is TRBJ2-3; TRBD2 aligns across 9 bases. The CDR3 runs 15 residues. Germline V gene data show CDR1 as SGHRS and CDR2 as YFSETQ. Trimming removed 5 bases from V and 1 base from J; junction bases left unmatched: 5. The CDR3 bases are TGCGCCAGCAGTCCCCCTAGCGGGGGCACAGATACGCAGTATTTT. Its protein is CASSPPSGGTDTQYF. Full variable domain (outside the CDR3, taken from reference TRBV5-1 and TRBJ2-3): KAGVTQTPRYLIKTRGQQVTLSCSPISGHRSVSWYQQTPGQGLQFLFEYFSETQRNKGNFPGRFSGRQFSNSRSEMNVSTLELGDSALYLCASSPPSGGTDTQYFGPGTRLTVL.

The rearrangement links TRBV18 to TRBJ1-5; D gene ambiguous. Germline loops: CDR1 KGHSH, CDR2 LQKENI. The CDR3 is 14 residues long. Trimming stripped 2 bases from V and 3 bases from J, with 8 bases between. The CDR3 here is CASSPDGFNQPQHF. CDR3 DNA sequence: TGTGCCAGCTCACCAGACGGATTCAATCAGCCCCAGCATTTT.

On this clone: Additional DNA sequences in this sample encode the identical CDR3. This rearrangement joins TRBV20-1 to TRBJ1-2, with D uncertain. The CDR3 is 11 residues long. V lost 0 bases, J lost 4 bases, and 3 bases lay in between. Germline V gene data show CDR1 as DFQATT and CDR2 as SNEGSKA (reference sequence). The CDR3 bases are TGCAGTGCTAGAGAGCTCTATGGCTACACCTTC. It yields the protein CSARELYGYTF.

This chain links TRBV5-6 with TRBJ1-6; D gene uncertain. The V end lost 0 bases, the J end lost 9 bases, and 16 bases lay between the germline ends. The CDR3 sequence is 16 residues long. Germline V lookup: CDR1 SGHDT, CDR2 YYEEEE. The CDR3 nucleotides are TGTGCCAGCAGCTTGGATTCGGGTTACCACGGTTCACCCCTCCACTTT. This translates into CASSLDSGYHGSPLHF.

This chain links TRBV6-6 with TRBJ2-7; 9 bases map to TRBD2. The CDR3 totals 14 residues. Germline CDR1 reads MNHNY; CDR2 reads SVGAGI (reference sequence). Trimming removed 10 bases from V and 5 bases from J; junction bases left unmatched: 12. In DNA, the CDR3 is TGTGCCACTAGAATTCTAGCGGGGCCCCACGAGCAGTACTTC. Translation gives CATRILAGPHEQYF.

The chain joins TRBV10-3 to TRBJ2-3, with 9 bases identical to TRBD1. V dropped 2 bases and J dropped 14; count of bases not matched to a gene: 8. The CDR3 covers 13 residues. From germline, CDR1 is ENHRY and CDR2 SYGVKD. The CDR3 protein is CAISEGTGLWLYF. The CDR3 DNA reads TGTGCCATCAGTGAGGGGACAGGGCTATGGTTGTATTTT.